The rows below give T cell receptor beta chains drawn from one sample of a study of response to subunit inactivated influenza vaccine. MiXCR, applied by TCRdb to the RT-PCR reads, yields one record per CDR3 protein. There are hundreds of thousands of distinct CDR3 sequences in the sample; about 18% occur only once, and roughly a tenth lies in the top ten. This material consisted of PBMCs from blood, taken around 5 days after vaccination. The source is a man aged 50 to 59 who received an inactivated influenza vaccine. CDR3s include the opening cysteine and the closing phenylalanine or tryptophan. The order of the fields is J gene, D gene, clone size, V gene, CDR3 length, CDR3 DNA, CDR3 protein. A D gene is named only where the DNA matches it firmly. A row's size may be missing; if present it is once, few, many or a size class.

j_call: TRBJ1-4; d_call: -; clone_size: few; v_call: TRBV6-1; cdr3_length: 15; cdr3_nt: TGTGCCAGTTCTCGGGCCCCAGCTGGAAAAGAAAAACTGTTTTTT; cdr3_aa: CASSRAPAGKEKLFF
j_call: TRBJ2-5; d_call: -; clone_size: few; v_call: TRBV5-1; cdr3_length: 14; cdr3_nt: TGCGCCAGCAGCTTGGACAGGGTCTCGGTGACCCAGTACTTC; cdr3_aa: CASSLDRVSVTQYF
j_call: TRBJ2-6; d_call: -; clone_size: -; v_call: TRBV4-3; cdr3_length: 16; cdr3_nt: TGCGCCAGCAGCCAAGAAGGGCCTTTCGGGGCCAACGTCCTGACTTTC; cdr3_aa: CASSQEGPFGANVLTF
j_call: TRBJ2-3; d_call: TRBD2; clone_size: many; v_call: TRBV12-3/TRBV12-4; cdr3_length: 15; cdr3_nt: TGTGCCAGCAGTCCCTCCGCGGGAGAGTCAGATACGCAGTATTTT; cdr3_aa: CASSPSAGESDTQYF
j_call: TRBJ2-1; d_call: TRBD2; clone_size: few; v_call: TRBV12-3/TRBV12-4; cdr3_length: 16; cdr3_nt: TGTGCCAGCAGTTTGGTCGTGACTAGCGGCTACAATGAGCAGTTCTTC; cdr3_aa: CASSLVVTSGYNEQFF
j_call: TRBJ2-2; d_call: -; clone_size: -; v_call: TRBV12-3/TRBV12-4; cdr3_length: 14; cdr3_nt: TGTGCCAGCAGTTCGGTGCGGGACTTTCGGGAGCTGTTTTTT; cdr3_aa: CASSSVRDFRELFF
j_call: TRBJ2-3; d_call: TRBD1; clone_size: few; v_call: TRBV6-2/TRBV6-3; cdr3_length: 14; cdr3_nt: TGTGCCAGCACCGGGACAGGGGGAAAAGATACGCAGTATTTT; cdr3_aa: CASTGTGGKDTQYF
j_call: TRBJ1-1; d_call: -; clone_size: few; v_call: TRBV5-1; cdr3_length: 15; cdr3_nt: TGCGCCAGCAGCCAGGGCTCCCCGGGGGACACTGAAGCTTTCTTT; cdr3_aa: CASSQGSPGDTEAFF
j_call: TRBJ1-1; d_call: -; clone_size: few; v_call: TRBV6-1; cdr3_length: 15; cdr3_nt: TGTGCCAGCAGGGGGGAGGGTTTGCGGAACGCTGAAGCTTTCTTT; cdr3_aa: CASRGEGLRNAEAFF
j_call: TRBJ2-5; d_call: -; clone_size: many; v_call: TRBV7-2; cdr3_length: 16; cdr3_nt: TGTGCCAGCAGGGGCGGACAGTCCAAGGTCCAAGAGACCCAGTACTTC; cdr3_aa: CASRGGQSKVQETQYF
j_call: TRBJ2-6; d_call: -; clone_size: -; v_call: TRBV10-3; cdr3_length: 16; cdr3_nt: TGTGCCATCCGCACAGGACAGCTCTCTGGGGCCAACGTCCTGACTTTC; cdr3_aa: CAIRTGQLSGANVLTF
j_call: TRBJ2-2; d_call: -; clone_size: -; v_call: TRBV12-3/TRBV12-4; cdr3_length: 13; cdr3_nt: TGTGCCAGCAGTTTCTTGGACACCGGGGAGCTGTTTTTT; cdr3_aa: CASSFLDTGELFF
j_call: TRBJ1-4; d_call: TRBD1; clone_size: -; v_call: TRBV18; cdr3_length: 16; cdr3_nt: TGTGCCAGCTCACCACCGGTAGACAGGGGCTATGAAAAACTGTTTTTT; cdr3_aa: CASSPPVDRGYEKLFF
j_call: TRBJ2-2; d_call: -; clone_size: few; v_call: TRBV5-1; cdr3_length: 16; cdr3_nt: TGCGCCAGCAGCTCCTCCCGGACAGCTCTCATTACGGAGCTGTTTTTT; cdr3_aa: CASSSSRTALITELFF
j_call: TRBJ1-6; d_call: -; clone_size: -; v_call: TRBV20-1; cdr3_length: 14; cdr3_nt: TGCAGTGCTAGAGTCTTCCTGACAGATTCACCCCTCCACTTT; cdr3_aa: CSARVFLTDSPLHF
j_call: TRBJ2-3; d_call: -; clone_size: few; v_call: TRBV7-9; cdr3_length: 15; cdr3_nt: TGTGCCAGCAGAGAAGGTTACCTGCAGACAGATACGCAGTATTTT; cdr3_aa: CASREGYLQTDTQYF
j_call: TRBJ2-3; d_call: TRBD2; clone_size: -; v_call: TRBV6-2/TRBV6-3; cdr3_length: 18; cdr3_nt: TGTGCCAGCAGTCGGCTGTTCACTAGCGGTTCCTCCACAGATACGCAGTATTTT; cdr3_aa: CASSRLFTSGSSTDTQYF
j_call: TRBJ2-5; d_call: -; clone_size: -; v_call: TRBV21-1; cdr3_length: 14; cdr3_nt: TGTGCCAGCAGCAAACAGGCCTCTCGAAAGACCCAGTACTTC; cdr3_aa: CASSKQASRKTQYF
j_call: TRBJ1-6; d_call: -; clone_size: few; v_call: TRBV6-1; cdr3_length: 14; cdr3_nt: TGTGCCAGCAGTGAACTCGGCAGCTATTCACCCCTCCACTTT; cdr3_aa: CASSELGSYSPLHF
j_call: TRBJ2-5; d_call: TRBD1; clone_size: -; v_call: TRBV7-2; cdr3_length: 15; cdr3_nt: TGTGCCAGCAGCTCTCACAGGGGACCCCAAGAGACCCAGTACTTC; cdr3_aa: CASSSHRGPQETQYF
j_call: TRBJ1-5; d_call: -; clone_size: -; v_call: TRBV20-1; cdr3_length: 14; cdr3_nt: TGCAGTGCTAGTATGCACAGGGGCAATCAGCCCCAGCATTTT; cdr3_aa: CSASMHRGNQPQHF
j_call: TRBJ2-7; d_call: -; clone_size: few; v_call: TRBV4-3; cdr3_length: 15; cdr3_nt: TGCGCCAGCAGCCCGCGTCACAGGAACTCCTACGAGCAGTACTTC; cdr3_aa: CASSPRHRNSYEQYF
j_call: TRBJ1-2; d_call: TRBD1; clone_size: few; v_call: TRBV12-3/TRBV12-4; cdr3_length: 14; cdr3_nt: TGTGCCAGCAGTCCCGGACAGGGCCTCTATGGCTACACCTTC; cdr3_aa: CASSPGQGLYGYTF
j_call: TRBJ2-3; d_call: TRBD2; clone_size: -; v_call: TRBV7-2; cdr3_length: 17; cdr3_nt: TGTGCCAGCAGCTTAAACTTACTAGCGGGAAGCACAGATACGCAGTATTTT; cdr3_aa: CASSLNLLAGSTDTQYF